The 22 T cell receptor beta chains listed next were all sequenced from one sample in a study of CD8 T cells in Susac syndrome. When the RNA was reverse transcribed, random hexamers were used with an input of 0.5 to 1 ug. TCRdb passed the immunoSEQ multiplex PCR reads through MiXCR, listing each CDR3 protein once. The sample lists about 290,000 distinct CDR3 sequences; around 89% were seen once. Material for sequencing was CD8+ T cells from PBMCs. The receptors were gathered from a human donor with multiple sclerosis.

The chain recombines TRBV7-2 with TRBJ2-7; 7 nucleotides match TRBD1. The V and J ends lost 4 bases and 2 bases, in that order; junction bases with no gene match: 5. The CDR3 has 14 residues. Germline CDR1 reads SGHTA; CDR2 reads FQGNSA. DNA for the CDR3: TGTGCCAGCAGCTCAGGACAGGTGGCCTACGAGCAGTACTTC. Residues: CASSSGQVAYEQYF.

Only one count was recorded for this clonotype. The rearrangement uses TRBV9 and TRBJ2-7, with D perhaps TRBD1 (5 bases). Germline-derived CDR1 and CDR2 are SGDLS and YYNGEE. Trimming took 7 bases from V and 0 from J, leaving 17 bases between them. The CDR3 totals 15 residues. The CDR3 is CASGPLDSSSYEQYF. The CDR3 DNA reads as TGTGCCAGCGGCCCTTTAGACAGTAGCTCCTACGAGCAGTACTTC.

The chain is built from TRBV19 and TRBJ2-7; the D gene is possibly TRBD2 (6 bases). Germline V CDR1 and CDR2: LNHDA, SQIVND (reference sequence). V was clipped by 5 bases and J by 2 bases, with 10 bases between them. The CDR3 totals 13 residues. The CDR3: CASSAGPTYEQYF. CDR3 nucleotides: TGTGCCAGTAGTGCGGGGCCAACCTACGAGCAGTACTTC.

This clonotype occurred a few times. The chain links TRBV7-6 to TRBJ2-7; no clear D gene. Germline CDR1 and CDR2: SGHVS and FNYEAQ. With 3 bases removed from V and 3 bases from J, the gap between germline ends came to 9 bases. This CDR3 is 13 amino acids long. The CDR3 region has the DNA TGTGCCAGCAGCTTTGGGCAGAACTACGAGCAGTACTTC. This gives the protein CASSFGQNYEQYF.

The gene calls are TRBV19 and TRBJ2-1, with D unresolved. Germline V gene sequence: CDR1 LNHDA, CDR2 SQIVND (reference sequence). Between the trimmed V and J ends, which lost 1 base and 3 bases, there was a span of 10 bases. This CDR3 is 15 amino acids long. Here the CDR3 DNA reads TGTGCCAGTAGTATAGGGAAAGGGATCTACAATGAGCAGTTCTTC. Its translation is CASSIGKGIYNEQFF. Using reference TRBV19 and TRBJ2-1 for the parts outside the CDR3, the full variable domain is DGGITQSPKYLFRKEGQNVTLSCEQNLNHDAMYWYRQDPGQGLRLIYYSQIVNDFQKGDIAEGYSVSREKKESFPLTVTSAQKNPTAFYLCASSIGKGIYNEQFFGPGTRLTVL.

The J gene is TRBJ2-7, the V gene TRBV9; TRBD2 aligns across 13 bases. J gave up 5 bases and V 0 bases, and 2 bases lay outside the gene matches. The V gene's germline CDR1 is SGDLS and CDR2 YYNGEE. The CDR3 spans 15 residues. In DNA form, the CDR3 reads TGTGCCAGCAGCGTAGAACTAGCGGGAGGGGACGAGCAGTACTTC. Translation gives CASSVELAGGDEQYF.

The chain combines TRBV7-9 with TRBJ2-2; perhaps TRBD1 as D (5 bases). The CDR3 totals 15 residues. Germline V CDR1 and CDR2: SEHNR, FQNEAQ (reference sequence). Trimming cost V 3 bases and J 6 bases, with 14 bases left between them. This chain's CDR3 is CASSLGPRSSGELFF. CDR3 bases: TGTGCCAGCAGCTTGGGGCCCCGTAGTTCCGGGGAGCTGTTTTTT.

This rearrangement joins TRBV20-1 to TRBJ2-7; 8 bases are a match to TRBD2. The CDR3 contains 16 residues. From germline, CDR1 is DFQATT and CDR2 SNEGSKA (reference sequence). V lost 0 bases, J lost 1 base, and 8 bases stayed unmatched. This chain's CDR3 is CSARDVLAGVSYEQYF. The CDR3 nucleotides read TGCAGTGCTAGAGATGTGCTAGCGGGTGTTTCCTACGAGCAGTACTTC.

The chain combines TRBV5-1 with TRBJ2-5; D uncertain. This CDR3 is built from 13 residues. Germline CDR1 SGHRS, CDR2 YFSETQ. Trimming removed 1 base from V and 5 bases from J, with 9 bases in between. This CDR3 reads CASSLIPEETQYF. The DNA for the CDR3 is TGCGCCAGCAGCTTGATCCCCGAGGAGACCCAGTACTTC.

In DNA form, the CDR3 reads TGCGCCAGCAGCCAAAGACAGGGTTCAAGCAATGAGCAGTTCTTC. It yields the protein CASSQRQGSSNEQFF. This rearrangement joins TRBV4-1 to TRBJ2-1, with TRBD1 matching over 7 bases. The CDR3 is 15 residues long. With 2 bases clipped from V and 6 bases from J, the junction kept 7 bases outside the gene matches. The germline V gene has CDR1 MGHRA and CDR2 YSYEKL.

This clonotype appeared a single time. This chain uses TRBV29-1 with TRBJ2-7; tentative D call: TRBD1 (5 bases). Germline CDR1 and CDR2: SQVTM and ANQGSEA. The V end lost 0 bases, the J end lost 0 bases, and 12 bases lay between the germline ends. The CDR3 runs 15 residues. In nucleotides, the CDR3 is TGCAGCGTTGAAGACTGGGGCCAGAGCTCCTACGAGCAGTACTTC. The encoded protein is CSVEDWGQSSYEQYF.

The chain employs TRBV5-4 and TRBJ1-4; unclear D gene. CDR3 size: 13 residues. Germline loops: CDR1 SGHNT, CDR2 YYREEE (reference sequence). V lost 5 bases to trimming and J lost 4 bases, with 9 bases between them. In DNA form, the CDR3 reads TGTGCCAGCAGTCCGTGGGGTAATGAAAAACTGTTTTTT. This encodes CASSPWGNEKLFF.

A single count supports this clonotype. This chain connects TRBV30 to TRBJ1-6, with unresolved D. This CDR3 contains 14 residues. CDR1 is GTSNPN, CDR2 SVGIG, per germline (reference sequence). The ends were cut back, 0 bases at V and 5 bases at J, with 8 bases in the middle. The CDR3 DNA sequence: TGTGCCTGGAGTGTAGGCCCTGATAATTCACCCCTCCACTTT. Translation: CAWSVGPDNSPLHF.

V gene TRBV27 combines with J gene TRBJ1-1; no reliable D call. CDR3 size: 13 residues. The ends were cut back, 3 bases at V and 6 bases at J, with 11 bases in the middle. Germline V gives CDR1 MNHEY, CDR2 SMNVEV (reference sequence). The CDR3 bases are TGTGCCAGCAGTTTCGGGGAGGGAGCTGAAGCTTTCTTT. Translated: CASSFGEGAEAFF.

The V and J genes are TRBV29-1 and TRBJ2-7; weak D call: TRBD2 (6 bases). The V gene lost 2 bases and the J gene lost 2 bases, with 13 bases spanning the gap. The CDR3 is 14 amino acids. Per germline, CDR1 SQVTM and CDR2 ANQGSEA. The CDR3 nucleotides read TGCAGCGTTGAACAGAGCGGGCTCACCTACGAGCAGTACTTC. Amino acid sequence: CSVEQSGLTYEQYF.

This rearrangement joins TRBV2 to TRBJ2-5, with 11 bases lining up with TRBD1. Germline values: CDR1 SNHLY, CDR2 FYNNEI. CDR3 length: 15 amino acids. Trimming cost V 7 bases and J 4 bases; bases outside gene matches: 8. The CDR3: CASILGQGATETQYF. The CDR3 region has the DNA TGTGCCAGCATTTTAGGACAGGGGGCAACAGAGACCCAGTACTTC.

V and J are TRBV11-3 and TRBJ2-1; 7 nucleotides align to TRBD2. Germline CDR1 reads SGHNT; CDR2 reads YENEEA. The CDR3 length is 12 residues. V was clipped by 6 bases and J by 9 bases; unmatched bases: 5. CDR3 amino acids: CASSSLAGEQFF. The CDR3 DNA is TGTGCCAGCAGTTCGTTAGCGGGTGAGCAGTTCTTC.

The rearrangement links TRBV20-1 to TRBJ1-2, with D perhaps TRBD1 (5 bases). The V gene lost 6 bases and the J gene lost 6 bases, with 14 bases spanning the gap. CDR1 is DFQATT and CDR2 is SNEGSKA in the germline V gene (reference sequence). This CDR3 comprises 12 residues. The DNA of the CDR3 is TGCAGTGCCGCAGGGTTCAAGGATGGCTACACCTTC. Translation gives CSAAGFKDGYTF.

The chain is built from TRBV7-2 and TRBJ2-5; the D gene is possibly TRBD1 (6 bases). The V gene lost 3 bases and the J gene lost 3 bases, with 17 bases spanning the gap. The CDR3 runs 16 residues. Germline loops: CDR1 SGHTA, CDR2 FQGNSA. The CDR3, as DNA: TGTGCCAGCAGCTTGCACAGGGTGCCCCCTGAAGAGACCCAGTACTTC. This codes for CASSLHRVPPEETQYF.

This chain joins TRBV5-4 and TRBJ2-1; 13 nucleotides align to TRBD2. The V segment lost 1 base and the J segment 6 bases; nucleotides outside the gene matches: 4. CDR1 and CDR2 (germline): SGHNT, YYREEE (reference sequence). This CDR3 contains 16 residues. CDR3 in amino acids: CASSLSGLAGVNEQFF. The CDR3 coding sequence is TGTGCCAGCAGCTTGTCCGGACTAGCGGGAGTCAATGAGCAGTTCTTC.

CDR3 nucleotide sequence: TGTGCCAGCAGCCAAGTGGGGAGGGGCCTGAACAATGAGCAGTTCTTC. Translating gives CASSQVGRGLNNEQFF. The rearrangement links TRBV3-1 to TRBJ2-1, with 7 nucleotides matching TRBD2. This CDR3 spans 16 amino acids. V trimming: 1 base; J trimming: 5 bases; junction bases outside the gene matches: 8. CDR1 and CDR2 (germline): LGHDT, YNNKEL (reference sequence).

This sequence joins TRBV20-1 and TRBJ1-2, with TRBD1 as a possible D gene (5 bases). This CDR3 contains 17 residues. Per germline, CDR1 DFQATT and CDR2 SNEGSKA (reference sequence). V was pared by 0 bases and J by 5 bases, with 22 bases between. The chain's CDR3 is CSARDRRGTGTSYGYTF. The CDR3 nucleotides read TGCAGTGCTAGAGATCGCCGCGGTACAGGAACTTCGTATGGCTACACCTTC.